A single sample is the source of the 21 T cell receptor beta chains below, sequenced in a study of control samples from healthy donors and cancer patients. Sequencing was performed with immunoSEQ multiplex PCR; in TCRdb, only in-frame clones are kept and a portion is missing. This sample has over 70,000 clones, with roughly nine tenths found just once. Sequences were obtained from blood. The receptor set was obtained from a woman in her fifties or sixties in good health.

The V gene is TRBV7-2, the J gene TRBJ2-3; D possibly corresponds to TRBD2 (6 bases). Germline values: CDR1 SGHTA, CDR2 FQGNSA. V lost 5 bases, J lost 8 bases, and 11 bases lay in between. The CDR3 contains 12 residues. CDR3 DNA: TGTGCCAGCAGCCTTTTGGGGGGTACGCAGTATTTT. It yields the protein CASSLLGGTQYF.

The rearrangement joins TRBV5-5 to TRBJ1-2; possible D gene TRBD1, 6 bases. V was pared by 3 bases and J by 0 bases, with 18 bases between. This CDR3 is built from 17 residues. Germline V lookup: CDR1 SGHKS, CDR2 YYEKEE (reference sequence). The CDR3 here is CASSSLIRQAANYGYTF. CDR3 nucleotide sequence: TGTGCCAGCAGCTCCCTAATAAGACAGGCAGCTAACTATGGCTACACCTTC.

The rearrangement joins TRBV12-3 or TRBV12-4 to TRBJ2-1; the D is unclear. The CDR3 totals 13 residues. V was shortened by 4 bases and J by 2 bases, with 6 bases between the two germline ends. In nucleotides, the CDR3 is TGTGCCAGCAGTTCAACAGCCTACAATGAGCAGTTCTTC. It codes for CASSSTAYNEQFF.

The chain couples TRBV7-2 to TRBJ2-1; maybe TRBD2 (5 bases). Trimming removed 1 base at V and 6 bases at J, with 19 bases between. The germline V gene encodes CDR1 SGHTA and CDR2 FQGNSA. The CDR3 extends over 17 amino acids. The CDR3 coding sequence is TGTGCCAGCAGCTTAGTGGGCCCCGCCCTGGCGGGCAATGAGCAGTTCTTC. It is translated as CASSLVGPALAGNEQFF.

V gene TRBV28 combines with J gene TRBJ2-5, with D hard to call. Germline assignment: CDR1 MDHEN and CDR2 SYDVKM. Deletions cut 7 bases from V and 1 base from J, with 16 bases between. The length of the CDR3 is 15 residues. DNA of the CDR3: TGTGCCAGCAATAATCGCGCTGTGATCCAAGAGACCCAGTACTTC. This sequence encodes CASNNRAVIQETQYF.

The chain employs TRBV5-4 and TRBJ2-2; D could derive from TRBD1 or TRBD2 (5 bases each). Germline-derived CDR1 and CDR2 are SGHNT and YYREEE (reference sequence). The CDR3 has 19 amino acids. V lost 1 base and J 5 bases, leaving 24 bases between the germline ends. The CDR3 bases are TGTGCCAGCAGCTTGAATCAAGGGCTAGCAGGGACGAGGACCGGGGAGCTGTTTTTT. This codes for CASSLNQGLAGTRTGELFF.

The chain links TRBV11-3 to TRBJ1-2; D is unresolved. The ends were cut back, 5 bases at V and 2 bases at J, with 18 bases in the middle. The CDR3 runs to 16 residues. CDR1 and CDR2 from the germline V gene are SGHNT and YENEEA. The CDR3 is CASSPPPHEKNYGYTF. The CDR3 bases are TGTGCCAGCAGCCCCCCTCCCCACGAGAAGAACTATGGCTACACCTTC.

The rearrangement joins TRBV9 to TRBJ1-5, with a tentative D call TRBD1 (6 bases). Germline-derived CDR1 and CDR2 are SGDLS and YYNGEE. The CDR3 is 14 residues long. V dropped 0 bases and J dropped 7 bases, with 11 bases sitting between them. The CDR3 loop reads CASSVEGGGQPQHF. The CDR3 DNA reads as TGTGCCAGCAGCGTAGAGGGGGGAGGGCAGCCCCAGCATTTT.

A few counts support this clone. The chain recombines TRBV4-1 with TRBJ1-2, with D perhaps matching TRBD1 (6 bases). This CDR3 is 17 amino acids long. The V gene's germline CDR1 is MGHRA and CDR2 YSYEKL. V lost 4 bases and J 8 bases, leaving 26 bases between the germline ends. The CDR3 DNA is TGCGCCAGCAGCCGACGGGACTTAACAGGGCCCCCCATGGGCTACACCTTC. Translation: CASSRRDLTGPPMGYTF.

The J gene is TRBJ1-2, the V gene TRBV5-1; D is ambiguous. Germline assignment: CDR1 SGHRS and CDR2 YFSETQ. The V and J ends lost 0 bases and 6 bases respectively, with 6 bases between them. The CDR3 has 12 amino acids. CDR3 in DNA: TGCGCCAGCAGCTTGGGAGGAAATGGCTACACCTTC. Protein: CASSLGGNGYTF.

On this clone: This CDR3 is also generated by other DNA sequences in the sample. Here the CDR3 DNA reads TGTGCCAGCTCACCACCGGGCAGCCTCTCCTACGAGCAGTACTTC. It specifies CASSPPGSLSYEQYF. The genes are TRBV18 and TRBJ2-7; D not resolved. The CDR3 runs 15 residues. The germline gives CDR1 KGHSH, CDR2 LQKENI. The V end was cut by 0 bases, the J end by 0 bases, with 9 bases between.

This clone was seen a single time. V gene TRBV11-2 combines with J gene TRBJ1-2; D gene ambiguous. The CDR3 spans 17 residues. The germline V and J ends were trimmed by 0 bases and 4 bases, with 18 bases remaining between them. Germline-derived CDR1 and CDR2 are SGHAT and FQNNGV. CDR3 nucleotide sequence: TGTGCCAGCAGCTTAGATAAGTGGGGATACATCGCCTATGGCTACACCTTC. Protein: CASSLDKWGYIAYGYTF.

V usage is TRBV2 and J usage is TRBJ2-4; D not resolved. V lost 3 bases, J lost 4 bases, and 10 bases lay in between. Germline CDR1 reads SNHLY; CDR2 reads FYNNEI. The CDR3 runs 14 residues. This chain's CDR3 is CASSEDQAKNIQYF. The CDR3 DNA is TGTGCCAGCAGTGAGGATCAGGCTAAAAACATTCAGTACTTC.

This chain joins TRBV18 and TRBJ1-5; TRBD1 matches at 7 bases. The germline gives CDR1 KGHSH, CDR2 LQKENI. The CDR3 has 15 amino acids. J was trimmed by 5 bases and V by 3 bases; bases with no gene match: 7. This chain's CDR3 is CASSPTGEGDQPQHF. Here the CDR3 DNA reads TGTGCCAGCTCACCCACAGGGGAGGGGGATCAGCCCCAGCATTTT.

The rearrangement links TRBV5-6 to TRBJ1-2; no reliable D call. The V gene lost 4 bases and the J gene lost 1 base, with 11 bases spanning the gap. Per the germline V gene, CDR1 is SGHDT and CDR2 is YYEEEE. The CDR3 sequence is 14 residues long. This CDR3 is CASSPGRINYGYTF. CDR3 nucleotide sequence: TGTGCCAGCAGCCCTGGACGGATTAACTATGGCTACACCTTC.

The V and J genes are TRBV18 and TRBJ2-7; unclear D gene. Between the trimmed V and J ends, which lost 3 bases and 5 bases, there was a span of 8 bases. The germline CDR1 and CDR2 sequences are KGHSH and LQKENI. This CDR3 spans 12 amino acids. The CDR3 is CASSPGSDEQYF. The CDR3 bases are TGTGCCAGCTCACCCGGGTCGGACGAGCAGTACTTC.

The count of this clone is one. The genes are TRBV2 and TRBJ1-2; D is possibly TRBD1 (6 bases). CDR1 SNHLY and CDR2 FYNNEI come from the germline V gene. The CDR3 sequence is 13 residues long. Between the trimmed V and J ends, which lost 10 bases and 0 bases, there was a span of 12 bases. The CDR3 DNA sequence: TGTGCCACCCAGGGGCAAGCTAACTATGGCTACACCTTC. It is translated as CATQGQANYGYTF.

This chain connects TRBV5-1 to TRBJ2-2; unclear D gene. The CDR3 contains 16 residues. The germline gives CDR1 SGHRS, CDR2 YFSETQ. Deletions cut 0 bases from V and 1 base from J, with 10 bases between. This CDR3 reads CASSLGSPGNTGELFF. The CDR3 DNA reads TGCGCCAGCAGCTTGGGTTCCCCAGGGAACACCGGGGAGCTGTTTTTT.

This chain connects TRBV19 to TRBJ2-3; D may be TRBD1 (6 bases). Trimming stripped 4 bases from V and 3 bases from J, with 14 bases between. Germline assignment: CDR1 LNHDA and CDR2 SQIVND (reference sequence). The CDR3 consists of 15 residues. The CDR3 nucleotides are TGTGCCAGTAGTACCAACAGGGTTCGGACAGATACGCAGTATTTT. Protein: CASSTNRVRTDTQYF.

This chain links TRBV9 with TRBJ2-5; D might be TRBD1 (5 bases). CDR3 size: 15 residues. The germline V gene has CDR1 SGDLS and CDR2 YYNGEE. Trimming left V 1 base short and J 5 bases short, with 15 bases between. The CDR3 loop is CASSVNVGVQETQYF. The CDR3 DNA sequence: TGTGCCAGCAGCGTAAACGTAGGGGTTCAGGAGACCCAGTACTTC.

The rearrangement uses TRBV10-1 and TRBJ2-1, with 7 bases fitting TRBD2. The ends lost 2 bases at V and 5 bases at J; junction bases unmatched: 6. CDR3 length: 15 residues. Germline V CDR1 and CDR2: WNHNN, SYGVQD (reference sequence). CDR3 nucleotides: TGCGCCAGCAGTGAGCGGACTAGAGACCACAATGAGCAGTTCTTC. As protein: CASSERTRDHNEQFF.